The rows below give T cell receptor beta chains drawn from one sample of a study of T-cell reconstitution after alpha-beta-depleted transplantation in children. In TCRdb, the PCR reads were re-called with MiXCR into one record per CDR3 protein. The sample holds some 200,000 distinct CDR3 sequences, about 15% seen once. Sequenced material: PBMCs from the stem cell graft donor, taken from the stem cell graft. The receptor set was obtained from a human donor who donated a stem cell graft to a child with acute lymphoblastic leukemia. CDR3s leave out the opening cysteine and the closing phenylalanine or tryptophan. The order of the fields is V gene, CDR3 protein.

TRBV29-1 SVPASGSYGEQY
TRBV5-1 ASSLGSRIGNQY
TRBV11-1 ASSLGRDWSSGANVLT
TRBV10-3 AISRGGSSYNEQF
TRBV5-5 ASSLTGQHSGANVLT
TRBV5-1 ASSLTGQDQPQH
TRBV11-2 ASSLHGLETQY
TRBV9 ASSVQGVGEQF
TRBV20-1 SAWGQINTEAF
TRBV29-1 SATGGADGYT
TRBV12-3/TRBV12-4 ASSDRGSGKDTQY
TRBV2 ASSEYRGVGLEQY
TRBV6-6 ASSYSHTNEQF
TRBV5-4 ASSSQGRTQY
TRBV5-1 ASSLGWGTNEKLF
TRBV5-1 ASSFGQGNEKLF
TRBV7-2 ASSSPRRYNEQF
TRBV19 ATSRGRGLSGANVLT
TRBV13 ASSQGGSRYEQY
TRBV20-1 SARGQAEISYNSPLH
TRBV3-1 ASSKRDHRMNTEAF
TRBV5-7 ASAQTVSSYNEQF
TRBV5-1 ASSLAGAGHQPQH
TRBV2 ASSEEGLAGPNEQF
TRBV19 ASSASTGGVVEAF
TRBV6-2/TRBV6-3 ASSPAGTSGRSGQF
TRBV2 ASSVSLAQETQY
TRBV29-1 SAGNTEAF
TRBV7-9 ASSWMGTDTQY
TRBV5-1 ASTSRDRGEAGELF
TRBV10-3 AISQAGGGRKNTEAF
TRBV12-3/TRBV12-4 ASMREPNQETQY
TRBV18 ASSLTGTGFGDTEAF
TRBV5-1 ASSPEGGQETQY
TRBV12-3/TRBV12-4 ASSLADATHGEQF
TRBV5-1 ASSPGQGARREQF
TRBV10-3 AISETGSRYYEQY
TRBV3-1 ASSQAWFQRMTYEQY
TRBV12-5 ASGPKGAGANVLT
TRBV12-3/TRBV12-4 ASSLTGAFYEQY
TRBV19 ASSPTIRDFSYNEQF
TRBV20-1 SASSAGYGYT
TRBV2 ASTTGATMNTEAF
TRBV12-3/TRBV12-4 ASSFVGHRGSYGYT
TRBV12-3/TRBV12-4 ASSPWGDPNEQF
TRBV5-4 ASSPTGGLRSPLH
TRBV7-2 ASSPWTTGYTDTQY
TRBV19 ASSTQGMSPEAF
TRBV10-3 AISEMGKSQETQY
TRBV18 ASSPAAGPNYGYT
TRBV20-1 SARDSGRSDNEQF